A selection of T cell receptor beta chains follows, all from one sample in a study of preoperative IRX-2 immunotherapy in early breast cancer. Assay: immunoSEQ multiplex PCR; the TCRdb copy retains only in-frame clones and omits some. The table records approximately 38,000 clones, approximately 85% of them present only once. Sequenced here: lymph node tissue, sampled after IRX-2 immunotherapy. All receptors come from a human donor with breast cancer. Each CDR3 is given with its conserved first and last residue. The order of the fields is D gene, J gene, clone size, CDR3 length, V gene, CDR3 protein, CDR3 DNA. A D gene is named only where the DNA matches it firmly. Some rows mark clone size as missing; the rest say once, few, many or name a class of expanded clone.

d_gene: TRBD1
j_gene: TRBJ1-1
abundance: -
len: 16
v_gene: TRBV6-8
CDR3aa: CASTLDREAMNTEAFF
CDR3nt: TGTGCCAGCACCCTGGACAGGGAGGCCATGAACACTGAAGCTTTCTTT

d_gene: -
j_gene: TRBJ2-5
abundance: -
len: 13
v_gene: TRBV18
CDR3aa: CASSPNLQETQYF
CDR3nt: TGTGCCAGCTCACCAAACCTCCAAGAGACCCAGTACTTC

d_gene: -
j_gene: TRBJ2-1
abundance: -
len: 14
v_gene: TRBV12-2
CDR3aa: CAVQGANSYNEQFF
CDR3nt: TGTGCCGTACAGGGGGCCAACTCCTACAATGAGCAGTTCTTC

d_gene: -
j_gene: TRBJ2-7
abundance: once
len: 13
v_gene: TRBV18
CDR3aa: CASSSDGSYEQYF
CDR3nt: TGTGCCAGCTCATCGGACGGCTCCTACGAGCAGTACTTC

d_gene: -
j_gene: TRBJ2-3
abundance: -
len: 15
v_gene: TRBV5-1
CDR3aa: CASSQDGTSTDTQYF
CDR3nt: TGCGCCAGCAGCCAGGACGGAACTAGCACAGATACGCAGTATTTT

d_gene: -
j_gene: TRBJ2-7
abundance: -
len: 14
v_gene: TRBV14
CDR3aa: CASSQVKAHNEQYF
CDR3nt: TGTGCCAGCAGCCAAGTAAAGGCCCACAACGAGCAGTACTTC

d_gene: -
j_gene: TRBJ1-2
abundance: -
len: 14
v_gene: TRBV11-3
CDR3aa: CASSLDPFVSGYTF
CDR3nt: TGTGCTAGCAGCTTGGATCCGTTCGTTAGTGGCTACACCTTC

d_gene: TRBD2
j_gene: TRBJ2-3
abundance: -
len: 16
v_gene: TRBV11-3
CDR3aa: CASSFLAGGYTDTQYF
CDR3nt: TGTGCCAGCAGCTTCTTAGCGGGGGGTTACACAGATACGCAGTATTTT

d_gene: TRBD2
j_gene: TRBJ2-7
abundance: -
len: 17
v_gene: TRBV4-1
CDR3aa: CASSQDYQAGGEYEQYF
CDR3nt: TGCGCCAGCAGCCAAGATTATCAAGCGGGGGGCGAGTACGAGCAGTACTTC

d_gene: TRBD1
j_gene: TRBJ1-2
abundance: -
len: 14
v_gene: TRBV28
CDR3aa: CASRAGQVDYGYTF
CDR3nt: TGTGCCAGCAGAGCGGGACAGGTTGACTATGGCTACACCTTC

d_gene: TRBD1
j_gene: TRBJ1-2
abundance: -
len: 14
v_gene: TRBV29-1
CDR3aa: CSVDSLDRGYGYTF
CDR3nt: TGCAGCGTCGATTCTTTGGACAGGGGCTATGGCTACACCTTC

d_gene: -
j_gene: TRBJ2-7
abundance: -
len: 15
v_gene: TRBV1
CDR3aa: CASSLRDRGSYEQYF
CDR3nt: TGCGCCAGCAGCCTCCGGGACAGGGGATCCTACGAGCAGTACTTC

d_gene: TRBD2
j_gene: TRBJ2-1
abundance: -
len: 17
v_gene: TRBV5-1
CDR3aa: CASSPHSGRAGYNEQFF
CDR3nt: TGCGCCAGCAGCCCCCATAGCGGGAGGGCGGGCTACAATGAGCAGTTCTTC

d_gene: -
j_gene: TRBJ1-5
abundance: -
len: 18
v_gene: TRBV6-8
CDR3aa: CASSLPEARAARGQPQHF
CDR3nt: TGTGCCAGCAGTTTACCCGAGGCGCGTGCGGCGCGAGGTCAGCCCCAGCATTTT

d_gene: TRBD1
j_gene: TRBJ2-6
abundance: -
len: 17
v_gene: TRBV6-8
CDR3aa: CASSSSTGSSGANVLTF
CDR3nt: TGTGCCAGCAGTTCGTCGACAGGGTCCTCTGGGGCCAACGTCCTGACTTTC

d_gene: -
j_gene: TRBJ1-1
abundance: -
len: 14
v_gene: TRBV1
CDR3aa: CASSRAPWGTEAFF
CDR3nt: TGCGCCAGCAGCCGAGCCCCCTGGGGCACTGAAGCTTTCTTT

d_gene: TRBD1
j_gene: TRBJ2-7
abundance: -
len: 15
v_gene: TRBV6-8
CDR3aa: CASRSLDRALYEQYF
CDR3nt: TGTGCCAGCAGATCCCTTGACAGGGCCCTCTACGAGCAGTACTTC

d_gene: -
j_gene: TRBJ1-2
abundance: -
len: 16
v_gene: TRBV11-3
CDR3aa: CASSSGMETGVYGYTF
CDR3nt: TGTGCCAGCAGCTCCGGAATGGAGACAGGCGTTTATGGCTACACCTTC

d_gene: -
j_gene: TRBJ1-5
abundance: -
len: 16
v_gene: TRBV28
CDR3aa: CASSSKSYYSNQPQHF
CDR3nt: TGTGCCAGCAGCTCCAAATCCTACTATAGCAATCAGCCCCAGCATTTT

d_gene: -
j_gene: TRBJ2-3
abundance: -
len: 14
v_gene: TRBV15
CDR3aa: CATSREGVPGTQYF
CDR3nt: TGTGCCACCAGCAGAGAGGGGGTGCCTGGTACGCAGTATTTT

d_gene: TRBD1
j_gene: TRBJ1-6
abundance: -
len: 16
v_gene: TRBV5-1
CDR3aa: CASSLTPGQVNSPLHF
CDR3nt: TGCGCCAGCAGCTTAACTCCGGGACAGGTTAATTCACCCCTCCACTTT

d_gene: -
j_gene: TRBJ2-1
abundance: -
len: 14
v_gene: TRBV19
CDR3aa: CASRLHSPNNEQFF
CDR3nt: TGTGCCAGCCGACTACACTCCCCAAACAATGAGCAGTTCTTC

d_gene: -
j_gene: TRBJ2-2
abundance: once
len: 15
v_gene: TRBV18
CDR3aa: CASSPSKPNTGELFF
CDR3nt: TGTGCCAGCTCACCATCGAAGCCGAACACCGGGGAGCTGTTTTTT

d_gene: -
j_gene: TRBJ1-1
abundance: -
len: 14
v_gene: TRBV28
CDR3aa: CASSSPPSVSEAFF
CDR3nt: TGTGCCAGCAGTTCTCCCCCCTCGGTGTCTGAAGCTTTCTTT

d_gene: -
j_gene: TRBJ1-2
abundance: -
len: 15
v_gene: TRBV6-8
CDR3aa: CASSYSVRGYYGYTF
CDR3nt: TGTGCCAGCAGTTACAGTGTCAGGGGTTACTATGGCTACACCTTC

d_gene: TRBD1
j_gene: TRBJ1-5
abundance: few
len: 14
v_gene: TRBV6-8
CDR3aa: CASTKDRVRQPQHF
CDR3nt: TGTGCCAGCACCAAAGACAGGGTGAGGCAGCCCCAGCATTTT